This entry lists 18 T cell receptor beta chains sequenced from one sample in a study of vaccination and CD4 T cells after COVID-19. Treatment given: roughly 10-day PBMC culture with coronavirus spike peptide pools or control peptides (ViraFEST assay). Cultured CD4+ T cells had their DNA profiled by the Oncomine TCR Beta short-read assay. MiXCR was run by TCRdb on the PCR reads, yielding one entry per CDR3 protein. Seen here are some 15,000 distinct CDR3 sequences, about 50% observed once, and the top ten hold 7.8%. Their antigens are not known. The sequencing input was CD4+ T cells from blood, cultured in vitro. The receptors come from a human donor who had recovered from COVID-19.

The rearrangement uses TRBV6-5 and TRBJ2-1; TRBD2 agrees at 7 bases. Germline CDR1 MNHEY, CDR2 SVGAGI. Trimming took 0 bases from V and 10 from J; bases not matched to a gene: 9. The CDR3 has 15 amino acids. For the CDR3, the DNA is TGTGCCAGCAGTTACTCGTACCAGGTCGGGGGGGAGCAGTTCTTC. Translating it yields CASSYSYQVGGEQFF.

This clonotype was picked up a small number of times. DNA for the CDR3: TGCGCCAGCAGCTTGGAAACAGGGGGAGGCACTGAAGCTTTCTTT. Its translation is CASSLETGGGTEAFF. The V and J genes are TRBV5-1 and TRBJ1-1, with TRBD1 matching 8 bases. V gave up 0 bases and J gave up 4 bases; unmatched junction bases: 5. The germline V gene encodes CDR1 SGHRS and CDR2 YFSETQ. This CDR3 region has 15 residues.

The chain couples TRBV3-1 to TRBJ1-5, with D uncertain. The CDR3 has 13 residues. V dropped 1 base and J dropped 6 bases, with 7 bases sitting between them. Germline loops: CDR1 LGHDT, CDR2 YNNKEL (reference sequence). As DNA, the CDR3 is TGTGCCAGCAGCCAAGCGGGAGTTCAGCCCCAGCATTTT. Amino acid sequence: CASSQAGVQPQHF.

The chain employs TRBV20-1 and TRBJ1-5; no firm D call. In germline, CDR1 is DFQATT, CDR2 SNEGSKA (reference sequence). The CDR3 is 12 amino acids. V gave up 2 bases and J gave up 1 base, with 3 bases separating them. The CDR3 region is CSARNSNQPQHF. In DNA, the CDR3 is TGCAGTGCTAGAAACAGCAATCAGCCCCAGCATTTT.

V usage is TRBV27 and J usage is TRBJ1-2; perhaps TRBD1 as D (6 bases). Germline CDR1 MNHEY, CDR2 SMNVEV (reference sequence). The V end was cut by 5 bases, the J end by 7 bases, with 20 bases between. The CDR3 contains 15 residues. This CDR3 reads CASSLKAGGGRGYTF. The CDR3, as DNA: TGTGCCAGCAGTCTAAAAGCCGGCGGGGGCCGTGGCTACACCTTC.

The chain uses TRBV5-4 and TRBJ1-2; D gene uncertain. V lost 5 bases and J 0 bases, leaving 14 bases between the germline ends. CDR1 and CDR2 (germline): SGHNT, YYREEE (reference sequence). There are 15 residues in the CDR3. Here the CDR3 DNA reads TGTGCCAGCAGTCCTTCCCTCGCAGCTAACTATGGCTACACCTTC. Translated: CASSPSLAANYGYTF.

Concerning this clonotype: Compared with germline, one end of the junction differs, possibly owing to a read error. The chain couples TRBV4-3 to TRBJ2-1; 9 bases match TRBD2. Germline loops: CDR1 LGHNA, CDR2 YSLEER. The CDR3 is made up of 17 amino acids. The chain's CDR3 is CASSQGVAGVSHNEQFF. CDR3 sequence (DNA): TGCGCCAGCAGCCAAGGGGTAGCGGGAGTCTCCCACAATGAGCAGTTCTTC.

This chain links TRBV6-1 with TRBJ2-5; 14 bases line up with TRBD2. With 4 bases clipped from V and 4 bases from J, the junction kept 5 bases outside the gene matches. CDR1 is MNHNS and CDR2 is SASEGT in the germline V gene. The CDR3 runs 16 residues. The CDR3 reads CASSGLAGGNSETQYF. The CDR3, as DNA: TGTGCCAGCAGTGGACTAGCGGGAGGGAACTCAGAGACCCAGTACTTC.

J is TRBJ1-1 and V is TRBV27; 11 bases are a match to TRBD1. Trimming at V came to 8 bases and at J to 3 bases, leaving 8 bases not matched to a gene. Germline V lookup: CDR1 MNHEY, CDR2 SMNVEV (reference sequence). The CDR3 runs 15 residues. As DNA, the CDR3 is TGTGCCAGCCGACGACCGGGACAGGGGGACACTGAAGCTTTCTTT. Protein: CASRRPGQGDTEAFF.

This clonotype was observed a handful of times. CDR3 residues: CASSSGTGAEQYF. The CDR3 nucleotides read TGCGCCAGCAGCTCCGGGACAGGGGCCGAGCAGTACTTC. The chain carries TRBV10-1 and TRBJ2-7, with 10 bases fitting TRBD1. Per germline, CDR1 WNHNN and CDR2 SYGVQD (reference sequence). Trimming took 6 bases from V and 6 from J; bases not matched to a gene: 5. This CDR3 comprises 13 residues.

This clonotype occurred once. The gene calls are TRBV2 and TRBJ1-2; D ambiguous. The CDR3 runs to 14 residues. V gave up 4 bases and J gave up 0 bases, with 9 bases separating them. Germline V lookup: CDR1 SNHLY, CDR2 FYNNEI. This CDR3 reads CASSVRETNYGYTF. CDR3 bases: TGTGCCAGCAGTGTTCGGGAGACTAACTATGGCTACACCTTC.

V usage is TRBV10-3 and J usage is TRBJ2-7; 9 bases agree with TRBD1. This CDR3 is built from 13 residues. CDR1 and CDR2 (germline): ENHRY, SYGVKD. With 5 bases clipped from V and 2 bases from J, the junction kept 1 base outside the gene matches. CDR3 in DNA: TGTGCCATCAGTCGACAGGGGGCCTACGAGCAGTACTTC. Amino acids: CAISRQGAYEQYF.

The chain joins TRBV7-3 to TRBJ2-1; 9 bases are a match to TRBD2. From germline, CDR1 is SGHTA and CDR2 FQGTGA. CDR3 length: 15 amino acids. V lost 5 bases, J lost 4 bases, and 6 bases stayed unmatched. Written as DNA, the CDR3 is TGTGCCAGCAGCCAGACTAGCGGAACTTACAATGAGCAGTTCTTC. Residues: CASSQTSGTYNEQFF.

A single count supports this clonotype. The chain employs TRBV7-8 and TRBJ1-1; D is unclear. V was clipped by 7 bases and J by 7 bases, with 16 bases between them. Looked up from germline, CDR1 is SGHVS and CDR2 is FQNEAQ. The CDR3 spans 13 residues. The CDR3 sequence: CASINRGRSEAFF. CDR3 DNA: TGTGCCAGCATTAATCGCGGGCGTAGTGAAGCTTTCTTT.

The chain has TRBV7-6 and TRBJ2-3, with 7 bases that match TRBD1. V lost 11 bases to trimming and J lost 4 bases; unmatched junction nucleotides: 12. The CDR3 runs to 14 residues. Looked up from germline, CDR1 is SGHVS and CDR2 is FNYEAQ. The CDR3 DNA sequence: TGTGCCCTGGGCGACCCCACAGGGGCAGATACGCAGTATTTT. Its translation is CALGDPTGADTQYF. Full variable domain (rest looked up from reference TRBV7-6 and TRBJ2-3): GAGVSQSPRYKVTKRGQDVALRCDPISGHVSLYWYRQALGQGPEFLTYFNYEAQQDKSGLPNDRFSAERPEGSISTLTIQRTEQRDSAMYRCALGDPTGADTQYFGPGTRLTVL.

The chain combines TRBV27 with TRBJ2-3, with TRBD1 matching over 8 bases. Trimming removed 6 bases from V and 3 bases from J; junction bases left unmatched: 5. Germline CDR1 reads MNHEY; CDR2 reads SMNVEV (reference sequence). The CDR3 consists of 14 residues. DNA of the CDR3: TGTGCCAGCAGGACAGGGGACGGTACAGATACGCAGTATTTT. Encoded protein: CASRTGDGTDTQYF.

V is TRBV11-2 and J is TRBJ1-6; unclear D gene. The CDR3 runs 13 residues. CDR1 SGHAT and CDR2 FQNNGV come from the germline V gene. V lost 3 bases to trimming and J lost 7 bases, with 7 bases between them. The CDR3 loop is CASSFTGNSPLHF. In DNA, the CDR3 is TGTGCCAGCAGCTTTACGGGGAATTCACCCCTCCACTTT.

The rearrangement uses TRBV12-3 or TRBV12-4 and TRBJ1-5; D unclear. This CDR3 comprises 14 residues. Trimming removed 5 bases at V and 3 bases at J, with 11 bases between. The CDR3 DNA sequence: TGTGCCAGCAGTCTGAGGACTGACAATCAGCCCCAGCATTTT. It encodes CASSLRTDNQPQHF.